These T cell receptor beta chains were read from a single sample in a study of control samples from healthy donors and cancer patients. Only in-frame clones appear in the TCRdb table, and some are missing; sequencing was by immunoSEQ multiplex PCR. The sample carries about 110,000 clones, about 89% recorded once. The sequencing sample was made of blood. The receptors shown here come from a woman aged 50 to 60 in good health. CDR3s include the opening cysteine and the closing phenylalanine or tryptophan. The D gene is left open where the match is weak. A row's size may be missing; if present it is once, few, many or a size class.

CDR3 protein: CASSLYGGLFSENIQYF
CDR3 DNA: TGTGCCAGCAGCCTATACGGGGGTCTGTTCAGTGAAAACATTCAGTACTTC
clone size: .
J gene: TRBJ2-4
D gene: .
V gene: TRBV7-2

CDR3 protein: CASSLSGIQYF
CDR3 DNA: TGTGCCAGCAGCTTGAGCGGCATTCAGTACTTC
clone size: once
J gene: TRBJ2-4
D gene: .
V gene: TRBV5-4

CDR3 protein: CASSEARTVIYGYTF
CDR3 DNA: TGTGCCAGCAGTGAAGCTCGGACAGTTATCTATGGCTACACCTTC
clone size: once
J gene: TRBJ1-2
D gene: .
V gene: TRBV6-1

CDR3 protein: CASSVNWVTDTQYF
CDR3 DNA: TGTGCCAGCAGCGTTAATTGGGTCACAGATACGCAGTATTTT
clone size: .
J gene: TRBJ2-3
D gene: .
V gene: TRBV9

CDR3 protein: CASSWTGDGVDTQYF
CDR3 DNA: TGTGCCAGCAGCTGGACGGGGGACGGCGTCGATACGCAGTATTTT
clone size: .
J gene: TRBJ2-3
D gene: .
V gene: TRBV9

CDR3 protein: CASSFGRANGYTF
CDR3 DNA: TGCGCCAGCAGCTTCGGCAGGGCGAATGGCTACACCTTC
clone size: .
J gene: TRBJ1-2
D gene: .
V gene: TRBV5-1

CDR3 protein: CASSLGRAGYTF
CDR3 DNA: TGTGCCAGCAGTTTAGGGAGGGCTGGCTACACCTTC
clone size: .
J gene: TRBJ1-2
D gene: .
V gene: TRBV28

CDR3 protein: CASSPLWESRDYLDTQYF
CDR3 DNA: TGTGCCAGCTCACCACTTTGGGAGTCCCGGGACTATCTGGATACGCAGTATTTT
clone size: .
J gene: TRBJ2-3
D gene: TRBD2
V gene: TRBV18

CDR3 protein: CASSLGTGGNTIYF
CDR3 DNA: TGTGCCAGCAGTTTGGGGACAGGTGGAAACACCATATATTTT
clone size: .
J gene: TRBJ1-3
D gene: TRBD1
V gene: TRBV28

CDR3 protein: CASRPGQAGETQYF
CDR3 DNA: TGTGCCAGCAGGCCGGGACAGGCGGGAGAGACCCAGTACTTC
clone size: few
J gene: TRBJ2-5
D gene: TRBD1
V gene: TRBV2

CDR3 protein: CASSEVLIGGVGGYTF
CDR3 DNA: TGTGCCAGCAGTGAAGTTTTAATAGGGGGCGTCGGTGGCTACACCTTC
clone size: .
J gene: TRBJ1-2
D gene: TRBD1
V gene: TRBV6-1

CDR3 protein: CATSRNRGAEQYF
CDR3 DNA: TGTGCCACCAGCAGAAACCGGGGCGCTGAGCAGTACTTC
clone size: .
J gene: TRBJ2-7
D gene: .
V gene: TRBV15

CDR3 protein: CASSTAMGRGRGAPAQPQHF
CDR3 DNA: TGTGCCAGTAGTACCGCGATGGGCAGGGGGCGCGGGGCCCCGGCTCAGCCCCAGCATTTT
clone size: .
J gene: TRBJ1-5
D gene: TRBD1
V gene: TRBV19

CDR3 protein: CSVETEAYEQYF
CDR3 DNA: TGCAGCGTTGAAACAGAAGCCTACGAGCAGTACTTC
clone size: .
J gene: TRBJ2-7
D gene: .
V gene: TRBV29-1

CDR3 protein: CASSSRIPTQETQYF
CDR3 DNA: TGTGCCAGCAGCTCGAGGATCCCCACCCAAGAGACCCAGTACTTC
clone size: once
J gene: TRBJ2-5
D gene: .
V gene: TRBV7-2

CDR3 protein: CASSLVGALGETQYF
CDR3 DNA: TGTGCCAGCAGCTTAGTAGGAGCGCTGGGAGAGACCCAGTACTTC
clone size: .
J gene: TRBJ2-5
D gene: .
V gene: TRBV7-9

CDR3 protein: CATSDSTRQGVTGELFF
CDR3 DNA: TGTGCCACCAGTGACTCTACTCGACAGGGAGTAACCGGGGAGCTGTTTTTT
clone size: .
J gene: TRBJ2-2
D gene: TRBD1
V gene: TRBV24-1

CDR3 protein: CASSLWVAGGKGEQYF
CDR3 DNA: TGTGCCAGCAGTTTATGGGTAGCGGGGGGTAAAGGCGAGCAGTACTTC
clone size: .
J gene: TRBJ2-7
D gene: TRBD2
V gene: TRBV27

CDR3 protein: CASRGRYGYTF
CDR3 DNA: TGTGCCAGCCGGGGGAGGTATGGCTACACCTTC
clone size: .
J gene: TRBJ1-2
D gene: .
V gene: TRBV9

CDR3 protein: CASSAGQWNTEAFF
CDR3 DNA: TGTGCCAGCAGCGCGGGACAGTGGAACACTGAAGCTTTCTTT
clone size: few
J gene: TRBJ1-1
D gene: TRBD1
V gene: TRBV5-5

CDR3 protein: CASSRTALDFYGYTF
CDR3 DNA: TGTGCCAGCAGTAGGACAGCGCTAGATTTCTATGGCTACACCTTC
clone size: .
J gene: TRBJ1-2
D gene: .
V gene: TRBV2

CDR3 protein: CASSRQTGYDTYQPQHF
CDR3 DNA: TGTGCCAGCAGCCGACAGACCGGCTACGACACATATCAGCCCCAGCATTTT
clone size: .
J gene: TRBJ1-5
D gene: .
V gene: TRBV2

CDR3 protein: CASSGGGWNTEAFF
CDR3 DNA: TGTGCCAGCAGTGGAGGGGGGTGGAACACTGAAGCTTTCTTT
clone size: .
J gene: TRBJ1-1
D gene: .
V gene: TRBV25-1

CDR3 protein: CASSPGGASYGYTF
CDR3 DNA: TGTGCCAGCAGCCCGGGGGGGGCCAGCTATGGCTACACCTTC
clone size: .
J gene: TRBJ1-2
D gene: .
V gene: TRBV3-1/TRBV3-2

CDR3 protein: CASSRRSQPQHF
CDR3 DNA: TGTGCCAGCAGCCGGAGGTCTCAGCCCCAGCATTTT
clone size: .
J gene: TRBJ1-5
D gene: .
V gene: TRBV28

CDR3 protein: CSARDPYEQYF
CDR3 DNA: TGCAGTGCTAGAGATCCCTACGAGCAGTACTTC
clone size: .
J gene: TRBJ2-7
D gene: .
V gene: TRBV20-1

CDR3 protein: CASSVLAGEQYF
CDR3 DNA: TGTGCCAGCAGCGTACTAGCGGGGGAGCAGTACTTC
clone size: .
J gene: TRBJ2-7
D gene: TRBD2
V gene: TRBV9

CDR3 protein: CASTRAGGGEKLFF
CDR3 DNA: TGTGCCAGCACCAGGGCAGGGGGCGGTGAAAAACTGTTTTTT
clone size: .
J gene: TRBJ1-4
D gene: TRBD1
V gene: TRBV3-1/TRBV3-2

CDR3 protein: CASLRSGELFF
CDR3 DNA: TGTGCCAGCCTACGTTCCGGGGAGCTGTTTTTT
clone size: .
J gene: TRBJ2-2
D gene: .
V gene: TRBV28

CDR3 protein: CASSPTDTQYF
CDR3 DNA: TGTGCCAGCTCACCCACAGATACGCAGTATTTT
clone size: .
J gene: TRBJ2-3
D gene: .
V gene: TRBV18

CDR3 protein: CATSSGGFGEQYF
CDR3 DNA: TGTGCCACCTCTTCAGGGGGCTTCGGCGAGCAGTACTTC
clone size: .
J gene: TRBJ2-7
D gene: TRBD1
V gene: TRBV15

CDR3 protein: CASSLIGVAEAFF
CDR3 DNA: TGTGCCAGCAGCTTAATCGGCGTGGCTGAAGCTTTCTTT
clone size: .
J gene: TRBJ1-1
D gene: .
V gene: TRBV7-9

CDR3 protein: CASSPFGNTIYF
CDR3 DNA: TGTGCCAGCAGCCCTTTTGGAAACACCATATATTTT
clone size: .
J gene: TRBJ1-3
D gene: .
V gene: TRBV7-2

CDR3 protein: CAMRDRAHTEAFF
CDR3 DNA: TGTGCCATGAGGGACAGGGCCCACACTGAAGCTTTCTTT
clone size: .
J gene: TRBJ1-1
D gene: TRBD1
V gene: TRBV19

CDR3 protein: CASSFGLIMNTEAFF
CDR3 DNA: TGTGCCAGCAGCTTTGGTCTAATAATGAACACTGAAGCTTTCTTT
clone size: .
J gene: TRBJ1-1
D gene: .
V gene: TRBV7-3

CDR3 protein: CASSGQTGSVYGYTF
CDR3 DNA: TGTGCCAGCAGCGGCCAGACAGGGAGTGTCTATGGCTACACCTTC
clone size: .
J gene: TRBJ1-2
D gene: TRBD1
V gene: TRBV27

CDR3 protein: CSARRETQYF
CDR3 DNA: TGCAGTGCTAGGAGAGAGACCCAGTACTTC
clone size: .
J gene: TRBJ2-5
D gene: .
V gene: TRBV20-1

CDR3 protein: CASSLGGPGQFF
CDR3 DNA: TGTGCCAGCAGCTTAGGAGGGCCGGGCCAGTTCTTC
clone size: many
J gene: TRBJ2-1
D gene: .
V gene: TRBV7-3

CDR3 protein: CATSDLPGEGYTF
CDR3 DNA: TGTGCCACCAGTGATTTACCAGGGGAGGGCTACACCTTC
clone size: .
J gene: TRBJ1-2
D gene: .
V gene: TRBV24-1

CDR3 protein: CASSPTRQPEVTFF
CDR3 DNA: TGTGCCAGCTCACCAACCCGTCAGCCCGAGGTGACTTTCTTT
clone size: .
J gene: TRBJ1-1
D gene: .
V gene: TRBV18

CDR3 protein: CASSALAGGNTGELFF
CDR3 DNA: TGTGCCAGCAGTGCCCTAGCGGGGGGGAACACCGGGGAGCTGTTTTTT
clone size: few
J gene: TRBJ2-2
D gene: TRBD2
V gene: TRBV6-1

CDR3 protein: CSGCRQVQETQYF
CDR3 DNA: TGCAGCGGGTGTAGACAGGTCCAAGAGACCCAGTACTTC
clone size: .
J gene: TRBJ2-5
D gene: .
V gene: TRBV29-1

CDR3 protein: CASSIDPDGPNQPQHF
CDR3 DNA: TGTGCCAGTAGTATAGATCCGGACGGGCCCAATCAGCCCCAGCATTTT
clone size: .
J gene: TRBJ1-5
D gene: .
V gene: TRBV19

CDR3 protein: CASSPDPPTVNTEAFF
CDR3 DNA: TGTGCCAGCAGCCCGGACCCTCCGACGGTGAACACTGAAGCTTTCTTT
clone size: .
J gene: TRBJ1-1
D gene: .
V gene: TRBV14

CDR3 protein: CASSRTMGAYTQYF
CDR3 DNA: TGTGCCAGCAGCCGCACGATGGGTGCTTATACGCAGTATTTT
clone size: .
J gene: TRBJ2-3
D gene: .
V gene: TRBV6-5

CDR3 protein: CASSPAGGARDYGYTF
CDR3 DNA: TGTGCCAGCTCACCCGCCGGGGGGGCGAGGGACTATGGCTACACCTTC
clone size: .
J gene: TRBJ1-2
D gene: .
V gene: TRBV18

CDR3 protein: CASTLGRAQYF
CDR3 DNA: TGTGCCAGCACCCTTGGGCGGGCGCAGTATTTT
clone size: .
J gene: TRBJ2-3
D gene: .
V gene: TRBV5-5

CDR3 protein: CAISAGGTYNEQFF
CDR3 DNA: TGTGCCATCTCAGCGGGAGGGACCTACAATGAGCAGTTCTTC
clone size: .
J gene: TRBJ2-1
D gene: TRBD2
V gene: TRBV10-3